This TCR beta chain is from a study of regulatory T cells in long-lasting Graves disease. Trimming removed 3 bases at V and 3 bases at J, with 12 bases between. This CDR3 comprises 14 residues. Germline V gene lookup returns CDR1 SGHDN and CDR2 FVKESK. Time point here: persistent/refractory GD, antithyroid drugs over 5 years with positive TRAb. Preparation of the TCR library used RNA extracted from PBMCs. There are a few counts of this clonotype. Construction of the TCR beta libraries employed iRepertoire HTBI primers in conjunction with Arm-PCR of CDR3 regions. TCRdb passed the multiplex PCR reads through MiXCR, listing each CDR3 protein once. The sample records 300,000 to 500,000 distinct CDR3 sequences, under 25% being singletons.

The chain couples TRBV14 to TRBJ2-7; no clear D gene. Sequencing used peripheral blood mononuclear cells (PBMCs), obtained when the disease was refractory, from a patient treated with antithyroid drugs. The origin of this receptor is a female donor with Graves disease. This CDR3 is CASSQGLIIYEQYF. In nucleotides, the CDR3 is TGTGCCAGCAGCCAGGGGTTAATTATCTACGAGCAGTACTTC.